This T cell receptor (beta chain) was recovered during a study of Ad26.COV2.S vaccination and SARS-CoV-2 variants. Looking at the study overall: The trial was COV1001 and the donor's arm was Ad26.COV2.S. Intramuscularly, Ad26.COV2.S was given either once or twice, 56 days apart. Findings and caveats of the study: CD8+ and CD4+ T cells specific for spike reportedly responded with substantial breadth after vaccination.

Data came from immunoSEQ multiplex PCR; TCRdb stores just in-frame clones and leaves some out. This table has about 330,000 clones, approximately 87% appearing once. As regards this clone: Its antigen is not known.

Germline V lookup: CDR1 SQVTM, CDR2 ANQGSEA. There are 12 residues in the CDR3. V lost 4 bases and J 5 bases, leaving 9 bases between the germline ends. Treatment specified: roughly 18 received Ad26.COV2.S at low or high dose, single or two shots; about 5 received placebo; per-sample allocation not given. At day 63 after the first vaccine or placebo injection, samples were drawn. Vaccination used an Ad26 vector expressing Wuhan-strain SARS-CoV-2 spike. The chain links TRBV29-1 to TRBJ2-1; D call uncertain. The sequence was collected from a person aged 18-60 years who received the Ad26.COV2.S COVID-19 vaccine or a placebo. The sequences come from peripheral blood, collected in a trial of Ad26.COV2.S vaccine versus placebo. DNA of the CDR3: TGCAGCGTTGGCCTCCTCCACAATGAGCAGTTCTTC. It yields the protein CSVGLLHNEQFF.